Below are 10 T cell receptor beta chains sequenced from a single sample in a study of control samples from healthy donors and cancer patients. TCRdb keeps only in-frame clones here, not all; method: immunoSEQ multiplex PCR. The sample yields 200,000 or so clones, approximately 90% seen once. The specimen was blood. These receptors were taken from a young man in good health.

The chain uses TRBV7-2 and TRBJ2-1; 7 bases are a match to TRBD1. The CDR3 sequence is 15 residues long. The trim removed 2 bases at V and 7 bases at J, leaving 8 bases unmatched. Germline V gene lookup returns CDR1 SGHTA and CDR2 FQGNSA. In DNA form, the CDR3 reads TGTGCCAGCAGCTTAAGGGGACAGTATCAAAATGAGCAGTTCTTC. It translates to CASSLRGQYQNEQFF.

The V gene is TRBV30, the J gene TRBJ1-6; D possibly corresponds to TRBD1 (6 bases). The germline V gene has CDR1 GTSNPN and CDR2 SVGIG (reference sequence). V shed 3 bases and J shed 7 bases, with 16 bases lying between them. There are 15 residues in the CDR3. The CDR3 region has the DNA TGTGCCTGGAGGGGGAAGGACAGTCGAAATTCACCCCTCCACTTT. This translates into CAWRGKDSRNSPLHF.

This clone was seen more than once but under ten times. The rearrangement uses TRBV14 and TRBJ1-4; D is undetermined. This CDR3 is built from 14 residues. Germline CDR1 and CDR2: SGHDN and FVKESK. Trimming took off 2 bases at V and 7 bases at J, with 11 bases between the two ends. CDR3 sequence (DNA): TGTGCCAGCAGCCAACTTCGCGCGGGTGAAAAACTGTTTTTT. This translates into CASSQLRAGEKLFF.

The chain combines TRBV7-9 with TRBJ2-7, with D unresolved. Trimming removed 2 bases from V and 4 bases from J, with 6 bases in between. Germline CDR1 and CDR2: SEHNR and FQNEAQ (reference sequence). This CDR3 region has 12 residues. CDR3 sequence (DNA): TGTGCCAGCAGCTTATGGTCTTACGAGCAGTACTTC. Protein: CASSLWSYEQYF.

This chain joins TRBV6-5 and TRBJ1-1; no definite D call. This CDR3 is built from 14 residues. V was cut by 8 bases and J by 1 base, with 14 bases left in between. Germline lookup yields CDR1 MNHEY and CDR2 SVGAGI. The CDR3, as DNA: TGTGCCAGCCGACCGGGCATCCGGAACACTGAAGCTTTCTTT. Protein product: CASRPGIRNTEAFF.

This chain connects TRBV19 to TRBJ1-2; D is perhaps TRBD1 (6 bases). Per the germline V gene, CDR1 is LNHDA and CDR2 is SQIVND (reference sequence). V shed 1 base and J shed 6 bases, with 15 bases lying between them. The CDR3 contains 15 residues. CDR3 amino acids: CASSIAHGGGDGYTF. CDR3 coding DNA: TGTGCCAGTAGTATAGCCCACGGGGGGGGCGATGGCTACACCTTC.

The rearrangement links TRBV10-3 to TRBJ1-2, with 8 nucleotides matching TRBD1. Germline V gene sequence: CDR1 ENHRY, CDR2 SYGVKD. V lost 6 bases and J lost 5; bases outside the gene matches: 8. CDR3 length equals 14 residues. DNA of the CDR3: TGTGCCATCAGCACAGGGGGGGGCGGTTATGGCTACACCTTC. This translates into CAISTGGGGYGYTF.

The V call is TRBV6-1, the J call TRBJ1-1; D uncertain. V was shortened by 1 base and J by 10 bases, with 13 bases between the two germline ends. The CDR3 runs 13 residues. Germline V gives CDR1 MNHNS, CDR2 SASEGT. The CDR3 loop reads CASSEGAAQGAFF. CDR3 nucleotides: TGTGCCAGCAGTGAAGGGGCAGCCCAAGGAGCTTTCTTT.

The chain uses TRBV19 and TRBJ2-2; 8 nucleotides align to TRBD1. Germline trimming cut 5 bases from V and 5 bases from J; bases unmatched to any gene: 4. Per the germline V gene, CDR1 is LNHDA and CDR2 is SQIVND (reference sequence). The CDR3 covers 14 residues. The CDR3 region is CASSGQGRTGELFF. CDR3 nucleotide sequence: TGTGCCAGTAGTGGACAGGGTAGGACCGGGGAGCTGTTTTTT.

The chain couples TRBV5-4 to TRBJ2-7, with 9 nucleotides matching TRBD2. The trim removed 0 bases at V and 0 bases at J, leaving 13 bases unmatched. The CDR3 runs to 19 residues. Germline V gene data show CDR1 as SGHNT and CDR2 as YYREEE (reference sequence). The CDR3 DNA is TGTGCCAGCAGCTTGGCCGGTAGCGGGGGCACCTCCTACTCCTACGAGCAGTACTTC. As protein: CASSLAGSGGTSYSYEQYF.